What follows is one T cell receptor beta chain and its context. Authors' methods: Estimation of nucleated cell counts was performed using reference gene primer amplification. Measured with immunoSEQ multiplex PCR; TCRdb has only the in-frame clones, and not every one. V and J calls and clone size follow that table, whereas D and trimming were derived from the DNA. The repertoire includes about 260,000 clones, just under 85% of them detected once, and approximately 1.9% sits in the top ten. This entry is derived from a study of blood T cell repertoires in COVID-19. From germline, CDR1 is SGHTS and CDR2 YDEGEE. The CDR3 contains 12 residues. Trimming removed 3 bases at V and 7 bases at J, with 11 bases between.

Sequencing was carried out using peripheral blood. This clonotype was sampled from a woman aged 80 or over with acute or convalescent COVID-19. This rearrangement joins TRBV5-8 to TRBJ2-7; D unclear. CDR3 DNA sequence: TGTGCCAGCAGCTCGGCTATGAGGGAGCAGTACTTC. This translates into CASSSAMREQYF.